Presented here are 4 T cell receptor beta chains from one specimen sequenced in a study of metastatic and nonmetastatic thyroid tumors. None of the patients had undergone any treatment ahead of thyroid surgery. With MiXCR, TCRdb called clones anew from the PCR reads. Here the sample spans 30,000 to 35,000 clones, around a sixth being singletons. The sequencing sample was made of blood. These receptor sequences come from a female donor with papillary thyroid cancer or a benign thyroid nodule (not recorded which). Some clones in this sample may be carry-over from other donors' samples.

In this sample, this clone turned up many times. The chain recombines TRBV27 with TRBJ2-3; 11 bases are shared with TRBD2. This CDR3 spans 15 amino acids. The germline gives CDR1 MNHEY, CDR2 SMNVEV (reference sequence). V shed 5 bases and J 5 bases; nucleotides not matched to a gene: 6. The CDR3 region is CASSIGTSGRDTQYF. The CDR3 DNA sequence: TGTGCCAGCAGTATTGGGACTAGCGGTAGAGATACGCAGTATTTT.

This clone was recorded at least ten times. This chain uses TRBV11-3 with TRBJ2-1, with 8 bases fitting TRBD2. The CDR3 runs to 14 residues. Per germline, CDR1 SGHNT and CDR2 YENEEA. With 5 bases clipped from V and 6 bases from J, the junction kept 6 bases outside the gene matches. CDR3 sequence reads: CASSPQGLANEQFF. CDR3 in DNA: TGTGCCAGCAGCCCACAAGGACTAGCCAATGAGCAGTTCTTC. Full variable domain (outside the CDR3, taken from reference TRBV11-3 and TRBJ2-1): EAGVVQSPRYKIIEKKQPVAFWCNPISGHNTLYWYLQNLGQGPELLIRYENEEAVDDSQLPKDRFSAERLKGVDSTLKIQPAELGDSAVYLCASSPQGLANEQFFGPGTRLTVL.

This clone was counted a few times. The rearrangement uses TRBV28 and TRBJ2-7; 14 bases are a match to TRBD2. The length of the CDR3 is 15 residues. Germline V lookup: CDR1 MDHEN, CDR2 SYDVKM. V dropped 2 bases and J dropped 8; count of bases not matched to a gene: 5. CDR3 coding DNA: TGTGCCAGCAGTTTAGGGGGACTAGCGGGAGTAAAGCAGTACTTC. Protein product: CASSLGGLAGVKQYF.

The table lists this clone with a few counts. CDR3 in amino acids: CASSQGSTAFQETQYF. CDR3 sequence (DNA): TGCGCCAGCAGCCAAGGGTCGACAGCTTTCCAAGAGACCCAGTACTTC. The chain links TRBV4-1 to TRBJ2-5; possibly TRBD1 for D (5 bases). Between the trimmed V and J ends, which lost 1 base and 1 base, there was a span of 13 bases. The CDR3 sequence is 16 residues long. CDR1 is MGHRA and CDR2 is YSYEKL in the germline V gene.